The clone carrying this T cell receptor (beta chain) was picked up many times. Antigen specificity is unknown. The authors extracted at least 5 micrograms of total RNA per sample. This specimen comes from a study of blood T cells in healthy people across ages. Through a sample-barcoded 5' primer and a J-beta primer mix, a second PCR was run for roughly 6 to 11 cycles. In TCRdb, the 5' RACE reads were re-called with MiXCR into one record per CDR3 protein. Of 630,000 or so distinct CDR3 sequences in the sample, about 30% were seen once. V was clipped by 0 bases and J by 7 bases; unmatched bases: 1. Germline V gene data show CDR1 as ENHRY and CDR2 as SYGVKD. CDR3 length: 15 residues. Study-wide results and caveats: Age showed a roughly linear inverse relationship with TCR beta diversity per million T cells. It was held that diversity estimates obtained from one million T cells represented underestimates. Comparison with aged donors showed that long-lived donors had more naive CD4+ cells and higher diversity.

The rearrangement links TRBV10-3 to TRBJ1-4, with 11 bases that match TRBD1. The sequenced sample was blood. The receptor comes from a woman of 80 years or more in good health. The CDR3 sequence: CAISESGTGGEKLFF. Written as DNA, the CDR3 is TGTGCCATCAGTGAGTCCGGGACAGGGGGTGAAAAACTGTTTTTT.